The 17 T cell receptor beta chains below come from one sample, sequenced in a study of T cell responses to AZD1222 COVID-19 vaccine. The data were produced by immunoSEQ multiplex PCR, yet TCRdb's version contains in-frame clones alone and is incomplete. The repertoire holds 95,000 to 150,000 clones, approximately 85% seen once, with roughly 6.2% in the top ten. Source: peripheral blood, taken on day 0 of AZD1222 vaccination. The receptor source for this set is an adult in good health.

There are a few counts of this clone. The gene calls are TRBV29-1 and TRBJ2-7; perhaps TRBD1 as D (6 bases). V was pared by 5 bases and J by 1 base, with 12 bases between. Per germline, CDR1 SQVTM and CDR2 ANQGSEA. This CDR3 is 13 amino acids long. For the CDR3, the DNA is TGCAGCGTTTCGGACAGAGATTCCTACGAGCAGTACTTC. Protein sequence: CSVSDRDSYEQYF.

The CDR3 nucleotides read TGCGCCAGTAACCCCGCAGGGGCAGATACGCAGTATTTT. It is translated as CASNPAGADTQYF. The chain uses TRBV5-1 and TRBJ2-3, with a weak D call TRBD1 (6 bases). V shed 8 bases and J shed 4 bases, with 14 bases lying between them. The germline V gene encodes CDR1 SGHRS and CDR2 YFSETQ. The CDR3 consists of 13 residues. The whole variable domain, filled in from reference TRBV5-1 and TRBJ2-3, reads KAGVTQTPRYLIKTRGQQVTLSCSPISGHRSVSWYQQTPGQGLQFLFEYFSETQRNKGNFPGRFSGRQFSNSRSEMNVSTLELGDSALYLCASNPAGADTQYFGPGTRLTVL.

The genes are TRBV2 and TRBJ1-5; 7 nucleotides match TRBD1. The CDR3 sequence is 15 residues long. Germline lookup yields CDR1 SNHLY and CDR2 FYNNEI. V trimming: 7 bases; J trimming: 5 bases; junction bases outside the gene matches: 11. CDR3 coding DNA: TGTGCCAGCACTCCAGCAGGGACAGAAGATCAGCCCCAGCATTTT. It specifies CASTPAGTEDQPQHF. The whole variable domain, filled in from reference TRBV2 and TRBJ1-5, reads EPEVTQTPSHQVTQMGQEVILRCVPISNHLYFYWYRQILGQKVEFLVSFYNNEISEKSEIFDDQFSVERPDGSNFTLKIRSTKLEDSAMYFCASTPAGTEDQPQHFGDGTRLSIL.

V is TRBV4-2 and J is TRBJ1-1; a weak D match, TRBD1 (5 bases). CDR1 is LGHNA and CDR2 is YNFKEQ in the germline V gene. This CDR3 region has 17 residues. The V gene lost 4 bases and the J gene lost 4 bases, with 22 bases spanning the gap. The DNA of the CDR3 is TGTGCCAGCAGCCTCGGAGATTCAGGGCCCCGGAGCACTGAAGCTTTCTTT. Protein product: CASSLGDSGPRSTEAFF.

J is TRBJ1-3 and V is TRBV2, with a possible D match to TRBD1 (6 bases). Germline V gene lookup returns CDR1 SNHLY and CDR2 FYNNEI. V shed 3 bases and J shed 4 bases, with 13 bases lying between them. There are 15 residues in the CDR3. The CDR3 DNA reads as TGTGCCAGCAGTGAGGGGGGGGCGCAAGGAAACACCATATATTTT. As protein: CASSEGGAQGNTIYF. The variable domain in full, completed from reference TRBV2 and TRBJ1-3, reads EPEVTQTPSHQVTQMGQEVILRCVPISNHLYFYWYRQILGQKVEFLVSFYNNEISEKSEIFDDQFSVERPDGSNFTLKIRSTKLEDSAMYFCASSEGGAQGNTIYFGEGSWLTVV.

The chain couples TRBV6-5 to TRBJ1-5; D might be TRBD1 (6 bases). Germline CDR1 is MNHEY and CDR2 is SVGAGI. The length of the CDR3 is 12 residues. Trimming pared 6 bases from V and 5 bases from J, leaving 8 bases between. CDR3 loop: CASRNRDQPQHF. In DNA form, the CDR3 reads TGTGCCAGCAGAAACAGGGATCAGCCCCAGCATTTT.

The rearrangement links TRBV6-2 or TRBV6-3 to TRBJ1-1; D is unclear. The CDR3 loop spans 14 amino acids. V was clipped by 5 bases and J by 5 bases, with 15 bases between them. The germline V gene has CDR1 MNHEY and CDR2 SVGEGT. This CDR3 reads CASSLSGAGTEAFF. The DNA of the CDR3 is TGTGCCAGCAGTCTGTCGGGCGCCGGGACTGAAGCTTTCTTT.

This clone was found once. This CDR3 reads CASSTGGDTEAFF. In nucleotides, the CDR3 is TGTGCCAGCTCAACGGGGGGGGACACTGAAGCTTTCTTT. This sequence joins TRBV18 and TRBJ1-1, with D possibly matching TRBD1 (5 bases). Germline V CDR1 and CDR2: KGHSH, LQKENI. The length of the CDR3 is 13 residues. The V gene lost 5 bases and the J gene lost 3 bases, with 10 bases spanning the gap.

The chain carries TRBV7-2 and TRBJ1-2; D might be TRBD1 (6 bases). The CDR3 consists of 13 residues. Germline CDR1 SGHTA, CDR2 FQGNSA. Trimming shortened V by 5 bases and J by 5 bases, and 12 bases separated the two germline ends. CDR3 DNA sequence: TGTGCCAGCAGCCCTCAGGGGCGGTATGGCTACACCTTC. It yields the protein CASSPQGRYGYTF.

The chain carries TRBV19 and TRBJ1-1; D may be TRBD1 (5 bases). Germline V lookup: CDR1 LNHDA, CDR2 SQIVND (reference sequence). This CDR3 spans 13 amino acids. The V end was cut by 1 base, the J end by 6 bases, with 9 bases between. CDR3 DNA: TGTGCCAGTAGTATAGGGGGCAGGGCTGAAGCTTTCTTT. Encoded protein: CASSIGGRAEAFF.

CDR3 DNA sequence: TGTGCCAGCAGCTTAGACCCGAGAGGGTACGAGCAGTACTTC. Translation gives CASSLDPRGYEQYF. V and J are TRBV7-8 and TRBJ2-7; D perhaps matches TRBD2 (5 bases). The germline CDR1 and CDR2 sequences are SGHVS and FQNEAQ. V gave up 1 base and J gave up 4 bases, with 11 bases separating them. The CDR3 runs to 14 residues.

This clone was observed a single time. This chain joins TRBV16 and TRBJ2-5; 7 bases map to TRBD1. The V gene's germline CDR1 is KGHSY and CDR2 FQNENV. V lost 1 base and J lost 1; bases outside the gene matches: 3. This CDR3 has 15 residues. Here the CDR3 reads CASSQLGQLQETQYF. The CDR3 bases are TGTGCCAGCAGCCAATTGGGACAGCTCCAAGAGACCCAGTACTTC.

The chain is built from TRBV11-2 and TRBJ2-5, with 9 nucleotides matching TRBD1. Germline-derived CDR1 and CDR2 are SGHAT and FQNNGV. This CDR3 contains 13 residues. Unmatched junction bases numbered 4, after V lost 7 bases and J lost 4 bases. The DNA for the CDR3 is TGTGCCAGCACCCCGACAGGGGGAGAGACCCAGTACTTC. This encodes CASTPTGGETQYF.

The CDR3 region has the DNA TGCGCCAGCAGCTGGGGACAGGGATGGGGACAAGAGACCCAGTACTTC. Translation gives CASSWGQGWGQETQYF. The chain is built from TRBV5-1 and TRBJ2-5; 9 bases line up with TRBD1. V shed 3 bases and J 2 bases; nucleotides not matched to a gene: 8. The CDR3 is made up of 16 amino acids. Germline CDR1 is SGHRS and CDR2 is YFSETQ.

The J gene is TRBJ1-4, the V gene TRBV5-1, with unresolved D. Germline V gene data show CDR1 as SGHRS and CDR2 as YFSETQ. This CDR3 contains 18 residues. The ends were cut back, 4 bases at V and 3 bases at J, with 22 bases in the middle. The CDR3 sequence is CASSQDHGVEVSNEKLFF. The CDR3 nucleotides read TGCGCCAGCAGCCAGGACCATGGGGTTGAGGTGTCTAATGAAAAACTGTTTTTT.

This clone was seen only a few times. The V gene is TRBV18, the J gene TRBJ2-5; weak D call: TRBD2 (6 bases). Trimming removed 3 bases at V and 4 bases at J, with 18 bases between. The CDR3 is 16 amino acids. CDR1 is KGHSH and CDR2 is LQKENI in the germline V gene. The CDR3 nucleotides are TGTGCCAGCTCACCGCGGGGTGCATCCTTGGTAGAGACCCAGTACTTC. This codes for CASSPRGASLVETQYF.

The chain links TRBV28 to TRBJ1-1, with 10 nucleotides matching TRBD1. Germline V gene sequence: CDR1 MDHEN, CDR2 SYDVKM. The CDR3 has 16 residues. Losses at the gene ends were 4 bases for V and 4 bases for J; bases not matched to a gene: 9. The CDR3 spells CASSSWDRGLATEAFF. CDR3 DNA sequence: TGTGCCAGCAGTTCATGGGACAGGGGCTTGGCCACTGAAGCTTTCTTT.